The clone carrying this TCR beta chain was seen ten or more times. Its antigen remains unidentified. From the 5' RACE reads, TCRdb called clonotypes with MiXCR, one entry per CDR3 protein. The data hold a few hundred thousand distinct CDR3 sequences, with 9.6% observed a single time. V trimming: 5 bases; J trimming: 0 bases; junction bases outside the gene matches: 9. From germline, CDR1 is MDHEN and CDR2 SYDVKM. The CDR3 has 16 residues. This sample was included in a study of identical twins. Study observations and caveats: Beta out-of-frame sequences showed weaker excess twin sharing. Possibly, invariant MAIT and iNKT cells partly confounded zero-insertion analyses. In drawing conclusions, the study used cross-sectional statistical analysis and did not follow the same donors. There were fewer insertions in abundant cord blood beta clonotypes, but memory repertoires showed no such pattern.

These same records also appear under a second study, on yellow fever vaccine responses in identical twins.

The sample consisted of PBMCs. V and J are TRBV28 and TRBJ2-7, with 8 bases fitting TRBD2. This receptor was obtained from a young woman in good health. The chain's CDR3 is CASSPPGLAVSYEQYF. For the CDR3, the DNA is TGTGCCAGCAGTCCTCCTGGACTAGCAGTCTCCTACGAGCAGTACTTC.